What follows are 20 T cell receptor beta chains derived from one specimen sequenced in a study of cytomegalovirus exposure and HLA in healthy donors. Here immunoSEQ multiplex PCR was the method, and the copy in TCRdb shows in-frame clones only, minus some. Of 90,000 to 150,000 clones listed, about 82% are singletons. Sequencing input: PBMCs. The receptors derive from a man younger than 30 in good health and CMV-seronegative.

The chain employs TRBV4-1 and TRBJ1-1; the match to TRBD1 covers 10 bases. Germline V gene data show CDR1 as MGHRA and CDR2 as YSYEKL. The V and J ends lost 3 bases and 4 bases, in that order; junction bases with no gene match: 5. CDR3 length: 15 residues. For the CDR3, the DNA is TGCGCCAGCAGCCAGGGGACAGGGGACGCCACTGAAGCTTTCTTT. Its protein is CASSQGTGDATEAFF.

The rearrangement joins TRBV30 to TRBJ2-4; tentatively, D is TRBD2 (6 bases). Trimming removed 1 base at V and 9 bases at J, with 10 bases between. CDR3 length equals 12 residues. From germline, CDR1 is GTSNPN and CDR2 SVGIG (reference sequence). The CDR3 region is CAWSGGGGIQYF. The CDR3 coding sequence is TGTGCCTGGAGTGGGGGAGGAGGCATTCAGTACTTC.

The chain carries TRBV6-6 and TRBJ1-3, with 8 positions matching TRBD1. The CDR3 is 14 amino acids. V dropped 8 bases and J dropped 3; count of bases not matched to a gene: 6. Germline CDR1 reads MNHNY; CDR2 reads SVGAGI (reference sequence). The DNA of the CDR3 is TGTGCCAGCCGGGACAGGAACTTTGGAAACACCATATATTTT. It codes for CASRDRNFGNTIYF.

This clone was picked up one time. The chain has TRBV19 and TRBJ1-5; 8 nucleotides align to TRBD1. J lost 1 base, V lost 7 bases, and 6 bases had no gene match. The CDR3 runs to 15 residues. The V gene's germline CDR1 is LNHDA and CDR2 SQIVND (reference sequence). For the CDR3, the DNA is TGTGCCAGTACCACAGGACAGGGAAGCAATCAGCCCCAGCATTTT. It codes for CASTTGQGSNQPQHF.

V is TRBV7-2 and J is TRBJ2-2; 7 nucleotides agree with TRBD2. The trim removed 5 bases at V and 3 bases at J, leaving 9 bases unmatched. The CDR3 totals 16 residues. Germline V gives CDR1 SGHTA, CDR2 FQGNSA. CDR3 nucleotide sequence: TGTGCCAGCAGCCCAACCGGGACTACTTACACCGGGGAGCTGTTTTTT. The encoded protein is CASSPTGTTYTGELFF.

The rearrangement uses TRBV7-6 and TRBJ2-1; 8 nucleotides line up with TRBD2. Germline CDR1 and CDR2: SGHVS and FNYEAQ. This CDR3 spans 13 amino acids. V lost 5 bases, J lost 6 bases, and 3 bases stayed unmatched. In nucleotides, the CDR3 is TGTGCCAGCAGCACAGCGGGGGTCAATGAGCAGTTCTTC. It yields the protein CASSTAGVNEQFF.

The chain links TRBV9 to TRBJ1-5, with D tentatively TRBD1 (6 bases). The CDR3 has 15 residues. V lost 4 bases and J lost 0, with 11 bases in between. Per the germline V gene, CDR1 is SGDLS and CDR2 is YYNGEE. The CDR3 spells CASSPTGYSNQPQHF. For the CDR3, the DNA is TGTGCCAGCAGCCCGACAGGTTATAGCAATCAGCCCCAGCATTTT.

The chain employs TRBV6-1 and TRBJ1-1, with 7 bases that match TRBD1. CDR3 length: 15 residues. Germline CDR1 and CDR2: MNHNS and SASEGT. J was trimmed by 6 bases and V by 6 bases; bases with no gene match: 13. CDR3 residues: CASRTLTGREAEAFF. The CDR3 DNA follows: TGTGCCAGCAGAACTTTGACAGGGAGAGAGGCTGAAGCTTTCTTT.

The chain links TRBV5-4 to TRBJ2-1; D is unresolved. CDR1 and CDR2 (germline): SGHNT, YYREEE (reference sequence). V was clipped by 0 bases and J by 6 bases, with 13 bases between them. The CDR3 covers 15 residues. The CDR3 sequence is CASSLVPLAINEQFF. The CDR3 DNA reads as TGTGCCAGCAGCTTGGTACCCCTCGCTATCAATGAGCAGTTCTTC.

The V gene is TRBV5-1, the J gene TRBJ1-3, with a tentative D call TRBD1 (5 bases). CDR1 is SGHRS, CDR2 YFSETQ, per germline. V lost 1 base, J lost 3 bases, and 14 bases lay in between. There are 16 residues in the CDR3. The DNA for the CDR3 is TGCGCCAGCAGCTTGCTGCGGTCCAGGGATGGAAACACCATATATTTT. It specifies CASSLLRSRDGNTIYF.

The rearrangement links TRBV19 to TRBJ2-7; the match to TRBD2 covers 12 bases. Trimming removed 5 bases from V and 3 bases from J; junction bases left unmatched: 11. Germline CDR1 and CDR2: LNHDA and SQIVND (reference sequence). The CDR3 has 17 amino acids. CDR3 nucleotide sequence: TGTGCCAGTAGTGCCCACCTTCCGGGACTAGCGGGCTACGAGCAGTACTTC. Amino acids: CASSAHLPGLAGYEQYF.

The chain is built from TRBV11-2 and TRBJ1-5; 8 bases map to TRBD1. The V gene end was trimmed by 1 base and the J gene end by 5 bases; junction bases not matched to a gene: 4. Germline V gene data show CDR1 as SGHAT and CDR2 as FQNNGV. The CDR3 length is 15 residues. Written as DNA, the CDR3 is TGTGCCAGCAGCTTAGCAGGGGGCGGTGATCAGCCCCAGCATTTT. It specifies CASSLAGGGDQPQHF.

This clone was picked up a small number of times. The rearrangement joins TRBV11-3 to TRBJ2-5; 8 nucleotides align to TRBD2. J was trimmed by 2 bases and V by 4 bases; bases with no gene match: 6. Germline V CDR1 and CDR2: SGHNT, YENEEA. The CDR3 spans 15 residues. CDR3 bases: TGTGCCAGCAGCTCAGGTAGCGGGGAGCAAGAGACCCAGTACTTC. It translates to CASSSGSGEQETQYF.

The CDR3 coding sequence is TGTGCCAGCCGGAGGGGCTCAGGCAACTATGGCTACACCTTC. As protein: CASRRGSGNYGYTF. The J gene is TRBJ1-2, the V gene TRBV6-5; D is possibly TRBD1 (5 bases). In germline, CDR1 is MNHEY, CDR2 SVGAGI. V lost 8 bases to trimming and J lost 2 bases, with 15 bases between them. This CDR3 comprises 14 residues.

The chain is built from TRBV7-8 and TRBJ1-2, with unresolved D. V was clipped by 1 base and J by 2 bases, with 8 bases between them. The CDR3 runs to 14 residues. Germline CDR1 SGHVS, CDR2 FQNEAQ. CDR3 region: CASSLEELNYGYTF. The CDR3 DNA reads TGTGCCAGCAGCTTAGAAGAACTGAACTATGGCTACACCTTC.

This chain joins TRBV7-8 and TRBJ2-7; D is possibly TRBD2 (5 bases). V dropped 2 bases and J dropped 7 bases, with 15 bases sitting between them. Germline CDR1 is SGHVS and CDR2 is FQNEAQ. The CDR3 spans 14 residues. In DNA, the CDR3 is TGTGCCAGCAGCTTACTTCGGGGTCAAGGTGAGCAGTACTTC. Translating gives CASSLLRGQGEQYF.

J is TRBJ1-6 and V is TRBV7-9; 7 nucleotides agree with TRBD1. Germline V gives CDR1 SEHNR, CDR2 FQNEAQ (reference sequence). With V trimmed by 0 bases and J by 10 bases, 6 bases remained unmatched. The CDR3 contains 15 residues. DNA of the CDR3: TGTGCCAGCAGCTTAGCGGAGGGGGCGTTCTCACCCCTCCACTTT. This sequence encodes CASSLAEGAFSPLHF.

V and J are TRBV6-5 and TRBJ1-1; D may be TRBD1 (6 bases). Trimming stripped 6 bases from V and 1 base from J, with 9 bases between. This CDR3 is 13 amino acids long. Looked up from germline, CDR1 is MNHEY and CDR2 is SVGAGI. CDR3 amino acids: CASRVTGNTEAFF. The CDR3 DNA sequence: TGTGCCAGCAGAGTGACAGGGAACACTGAAGCTTTCTTT.

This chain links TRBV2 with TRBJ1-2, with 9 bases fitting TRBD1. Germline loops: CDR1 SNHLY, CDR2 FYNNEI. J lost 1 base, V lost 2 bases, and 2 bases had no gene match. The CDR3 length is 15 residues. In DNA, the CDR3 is TGTGCCAGCAGTGAACCGACAGGGGGTAACTATGGCTACACCTTC. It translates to CASSEPTGGNYGYTF.

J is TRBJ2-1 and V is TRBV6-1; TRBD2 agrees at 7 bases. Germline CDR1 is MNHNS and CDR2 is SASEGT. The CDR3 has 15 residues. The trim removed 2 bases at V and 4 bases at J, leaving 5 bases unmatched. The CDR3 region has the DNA TGTGCCAGCAGTGAAACGGGGGGACGGTACAATGAGCAGTTCTTC. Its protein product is CASSETGGRYNEQFF.